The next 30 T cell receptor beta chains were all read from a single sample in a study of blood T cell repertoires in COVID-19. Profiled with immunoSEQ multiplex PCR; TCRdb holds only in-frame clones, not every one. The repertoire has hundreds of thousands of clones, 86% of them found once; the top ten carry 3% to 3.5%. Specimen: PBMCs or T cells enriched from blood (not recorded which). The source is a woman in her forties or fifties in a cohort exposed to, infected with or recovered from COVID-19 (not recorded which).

The CDR3 protein is CASRGTQLNYGYTF. The CDR3 DNA sequence: TGTGCCAGCAGGGGGACACAGCTCAACTATGGCTACACCTTC. The J gene is TRBJ1-2, the V gene TRBV5-4; the D gene is possibly TRBD1 (6 bases). The CDR3 consists of 14 residues. Germline V gene data show CDR1 as SGHNT and CDR2 as YYREEE (reference sequence). V lost 5 bases and J 2 bases, leaving 13 bases between the germline ends.

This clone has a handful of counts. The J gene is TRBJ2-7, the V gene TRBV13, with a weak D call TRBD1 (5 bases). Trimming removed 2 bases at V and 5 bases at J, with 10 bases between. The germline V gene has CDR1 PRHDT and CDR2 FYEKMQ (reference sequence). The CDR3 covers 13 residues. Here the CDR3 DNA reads TGTGCCAGCAGCTTAAATGCAGGGAACGAGCAGTACTTC. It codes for CASSLNAGNEQYF.

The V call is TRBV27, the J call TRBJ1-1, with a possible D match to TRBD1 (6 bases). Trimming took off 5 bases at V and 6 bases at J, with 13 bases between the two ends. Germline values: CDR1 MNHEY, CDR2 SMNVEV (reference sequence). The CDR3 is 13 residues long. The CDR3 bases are TGTGCCAGCAGTATACAGGGCGGGCCTGAAGCTTTCTTT. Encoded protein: CASSIQGGPEAFF.

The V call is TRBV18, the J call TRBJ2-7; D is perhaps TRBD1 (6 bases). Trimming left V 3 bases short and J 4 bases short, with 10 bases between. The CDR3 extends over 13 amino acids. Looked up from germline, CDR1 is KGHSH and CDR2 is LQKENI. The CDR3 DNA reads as TGTGCCAGCTCACCGTACAGGGAATACGAGCAGTACTTC. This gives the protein CASSPYREYEQYF.

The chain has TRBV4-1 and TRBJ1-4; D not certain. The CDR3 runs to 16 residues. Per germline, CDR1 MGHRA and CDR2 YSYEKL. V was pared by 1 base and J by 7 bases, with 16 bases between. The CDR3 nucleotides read TGCGCCAGCAGCCAAGTTAATCTTGTAGCGACTGAAAAACTGTTTTTT. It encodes CASSQVNLVATEKLFF.

In nucleotides, the CDR3 is TGTGCCAGGACCGGGACAGGGGGATACGAGCAGTACTTC. It translates to CARTGTGGYEQYF. V is TRBV19 and J is TRBJ2-7; 11 bases match TRBD1. Germline assignment: CDR1 LNHDA and CDR2 SQIVND (reference sequence). There are 13 residues in the CDR3. The V segment lost 9 bases and the J segment 4 bases; nucleotides outside the gene matches: 5.

The CDR3 coding sequence is TGCGCCAGCAGCTCCCCGGAGTCCGGGGAGACCCAGTACTTC. Its translation is CASSSPESGETQYF. The rearrangement joins TRBV5-1 to TRBJ2-5; D is unclear. Germline-derived CDR1 and CDR2 are SGHRS and YFSETQ. V lost 3 bases to trimming and J lost 5 bases, with 14 bases between them. The CDR3 has 14 amino acids.

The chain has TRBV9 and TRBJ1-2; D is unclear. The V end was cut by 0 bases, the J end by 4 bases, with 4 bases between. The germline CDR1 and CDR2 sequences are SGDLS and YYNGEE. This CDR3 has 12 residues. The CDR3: CASSVDSYGYTF. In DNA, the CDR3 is TGTGCCAGCAGCGTAGACAGCTATGGCTACACCTTC.

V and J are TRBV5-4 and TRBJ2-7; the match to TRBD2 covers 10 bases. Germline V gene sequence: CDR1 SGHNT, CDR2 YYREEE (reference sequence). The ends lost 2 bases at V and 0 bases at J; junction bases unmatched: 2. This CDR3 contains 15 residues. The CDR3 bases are TGTGCCAGCAGCTTTAGCGGGGGGAGCTCCTACGAGCAGTACTTC. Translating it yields CASSFSGGSSYEQYF.

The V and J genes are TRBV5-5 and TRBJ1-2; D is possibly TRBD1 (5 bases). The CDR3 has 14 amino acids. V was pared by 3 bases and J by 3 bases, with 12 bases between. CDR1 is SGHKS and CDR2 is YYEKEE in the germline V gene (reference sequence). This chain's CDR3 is CASSSSGMHYGYTF. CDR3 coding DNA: TGTGCCAGCAGCTCCTCAGGGATGCACTATGGCTACACCTTC.

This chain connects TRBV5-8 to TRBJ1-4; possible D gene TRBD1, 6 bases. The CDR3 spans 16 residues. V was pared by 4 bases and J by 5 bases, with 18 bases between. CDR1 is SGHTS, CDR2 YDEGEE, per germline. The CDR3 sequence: CASSRGPGGPNEKLFF. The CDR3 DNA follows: TGTGCCAGCAGCCGGGGACCTGGGGGCCCGAATGAAAAACTGTTTTTT.

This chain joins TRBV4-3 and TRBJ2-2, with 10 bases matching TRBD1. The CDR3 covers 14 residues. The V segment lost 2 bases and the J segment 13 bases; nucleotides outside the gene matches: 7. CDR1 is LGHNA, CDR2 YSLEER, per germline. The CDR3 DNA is TGCGCCAGCAGCCAATCCGACAGGGGGCTGGGGCTGTTTTTT. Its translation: CASSQSDRGLGLFF.

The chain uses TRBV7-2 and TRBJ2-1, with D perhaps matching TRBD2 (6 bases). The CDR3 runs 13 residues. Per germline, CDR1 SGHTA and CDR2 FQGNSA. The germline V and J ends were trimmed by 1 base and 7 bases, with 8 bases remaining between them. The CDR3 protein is CASSLDRENEQFF. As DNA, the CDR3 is TGTGCCAGCAGCTTAGACCGGGAGAATGAGCAGTTCTTC.

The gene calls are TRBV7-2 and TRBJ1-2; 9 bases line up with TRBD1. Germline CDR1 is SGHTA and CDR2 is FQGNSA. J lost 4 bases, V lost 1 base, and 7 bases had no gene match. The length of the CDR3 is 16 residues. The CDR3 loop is CASSLGGQGGIYGYTF. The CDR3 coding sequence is TGTGCCAGCAGCTTAGGGGGACAGGGCGGAATCTATGGCTACACCTTC.

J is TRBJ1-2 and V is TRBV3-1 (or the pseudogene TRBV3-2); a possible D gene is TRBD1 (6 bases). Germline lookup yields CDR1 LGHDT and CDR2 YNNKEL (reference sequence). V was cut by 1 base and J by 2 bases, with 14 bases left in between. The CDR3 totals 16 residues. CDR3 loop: CASSQGNRATNYGYTF. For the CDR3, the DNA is TGTGCCAGCAGCCAAGGTAACAGGGCGACGAACTATGGCTACACCTTC.

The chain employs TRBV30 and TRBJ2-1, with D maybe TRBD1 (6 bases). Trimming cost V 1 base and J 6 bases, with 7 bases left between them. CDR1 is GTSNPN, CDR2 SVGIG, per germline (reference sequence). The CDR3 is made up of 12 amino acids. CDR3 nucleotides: TGTGCCTGGAGTGGACAGGCCAATGAGCAGTTCTTC. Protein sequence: CAWSGQANEQFF.

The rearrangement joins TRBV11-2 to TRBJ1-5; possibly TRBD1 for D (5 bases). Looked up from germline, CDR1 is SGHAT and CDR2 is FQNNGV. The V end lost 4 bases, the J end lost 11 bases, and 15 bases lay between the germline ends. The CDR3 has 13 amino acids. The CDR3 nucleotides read TGTGCCAGCAGCTCGGACCGCGGGGGGACCCAGCATTTT. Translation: CASSSDRGGTQHF.

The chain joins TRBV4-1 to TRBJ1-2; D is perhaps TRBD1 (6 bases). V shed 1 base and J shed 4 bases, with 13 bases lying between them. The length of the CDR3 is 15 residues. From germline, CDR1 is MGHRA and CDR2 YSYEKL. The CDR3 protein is CASSQGGGAVYGYTF. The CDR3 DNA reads TGCGCCAGCAGCCAAGGGGGGGGCGCGGTCTATGGCTACACCTTC.

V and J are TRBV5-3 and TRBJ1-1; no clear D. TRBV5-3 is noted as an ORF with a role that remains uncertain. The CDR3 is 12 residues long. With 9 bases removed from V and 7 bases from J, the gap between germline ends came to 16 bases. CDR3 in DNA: TGTGCCAAAGCAGACCCTGGAGGTGAAGCTTTCTTT. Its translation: CAKADPGGEAFF.

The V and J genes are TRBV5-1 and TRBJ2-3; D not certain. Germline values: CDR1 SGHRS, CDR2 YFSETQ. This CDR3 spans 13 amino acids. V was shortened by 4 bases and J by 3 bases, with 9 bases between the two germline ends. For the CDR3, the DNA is TGCGCCAGCAGCGGCGCCGGGACAGATACGCAGTATTTT. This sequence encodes CASSGAGTDTQYF.

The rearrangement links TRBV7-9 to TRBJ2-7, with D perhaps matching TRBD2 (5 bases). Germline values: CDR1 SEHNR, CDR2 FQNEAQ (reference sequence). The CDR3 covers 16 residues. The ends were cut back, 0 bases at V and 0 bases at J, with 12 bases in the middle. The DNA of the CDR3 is TGTGCCAGCAGCTTAGCGACGAGCGGTTTCTCCTACGAGCAGTACTTC. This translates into CASSLATSGFSYEQYF.

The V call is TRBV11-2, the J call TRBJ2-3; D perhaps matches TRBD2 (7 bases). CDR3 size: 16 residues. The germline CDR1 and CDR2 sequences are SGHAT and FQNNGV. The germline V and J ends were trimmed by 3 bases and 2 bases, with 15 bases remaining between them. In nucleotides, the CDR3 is TGTGCCAGCAGCTTTTCGGGCGGGGGCAACACAGATACGCAGTATTTT. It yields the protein CASSFSGGGNTDTQYF. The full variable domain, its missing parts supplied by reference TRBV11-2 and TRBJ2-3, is EAGVAQSPRYKIIEKRQSVAFWCNPISGHATLYWYQQILGQGPKLLIQFQNNGVVDDSQLPKDRFSAERLKGVDSTLKIQPAKLEDSAVYLCASSFSGGGNTDTQYFGPGTRLTVL.

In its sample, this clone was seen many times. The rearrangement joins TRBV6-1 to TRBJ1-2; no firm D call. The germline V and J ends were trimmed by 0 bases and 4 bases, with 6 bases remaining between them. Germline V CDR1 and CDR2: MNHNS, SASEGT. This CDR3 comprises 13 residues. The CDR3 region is CASSEATGYGYTF. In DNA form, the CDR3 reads TGTGCCAGCAGTGAAGCGACGGGCTATGGCTACACCTTC.

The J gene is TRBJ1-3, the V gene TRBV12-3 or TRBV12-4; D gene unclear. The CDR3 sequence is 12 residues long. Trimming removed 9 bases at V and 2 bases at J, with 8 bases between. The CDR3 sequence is CASPGTGNTIYF. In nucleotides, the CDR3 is TGTGCCAGTCCCGGGACTGGAAACACCATATATTTT.

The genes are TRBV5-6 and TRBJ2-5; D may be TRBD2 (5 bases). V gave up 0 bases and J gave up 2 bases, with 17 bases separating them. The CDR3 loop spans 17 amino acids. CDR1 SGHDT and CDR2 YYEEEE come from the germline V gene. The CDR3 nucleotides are TGTGCCAGCAGCTTGGTTGGGTCCGCCCCGGGGCAAGAGACCCAGTACTTC. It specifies CASSLVGSAPGQETQYF.

Here the CDR3 DNA reads TGTGCCAGCAGCAAGAACCGAGACGGGGAGCTGTTTTTT. It codes for CASSKNRDGELFF. This chain joins TRBV7-3 and TRBJ2-2; D is ambiguous. CDR3 size: 13 residues. Trimming took 5 bases from V and 7 from J, leaving 11 bases between them. Germline values: CDR1 SGHTA, CDR2 FQGTGA. Looking up the rest from reference TRBV7-3 and TRBJ2-2 gives the full variable domain: GAGVSQTPSNKVTEKGKYVELRCDPISGHTALYWYRQSLGQGPEFLIYFQGTGAADDSGLPNDRFFAVRPEGSVSTLKIQRTERGDSAVYLCASSKNRDGELFFGEGSRLTVL.

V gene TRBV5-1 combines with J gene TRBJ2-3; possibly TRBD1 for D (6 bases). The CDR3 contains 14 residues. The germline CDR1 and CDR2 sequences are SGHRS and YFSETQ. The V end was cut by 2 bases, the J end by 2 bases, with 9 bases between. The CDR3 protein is CASSFGQSTDTQYF. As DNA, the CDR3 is TGCGCCAGCAGCTTCGGACAGTCCACAGATACGCAGTATTTT.

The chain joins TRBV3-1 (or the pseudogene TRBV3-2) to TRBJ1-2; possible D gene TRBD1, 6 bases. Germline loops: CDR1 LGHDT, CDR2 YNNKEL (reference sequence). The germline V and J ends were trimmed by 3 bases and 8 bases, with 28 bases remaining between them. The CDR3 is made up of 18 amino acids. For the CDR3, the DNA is TGTGCCAGCAGCCACCGCATAAGGGGGACAACTAAAGGCGGGGGCTACACCTTC. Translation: CASSHRIRGTTKGGGYTF.

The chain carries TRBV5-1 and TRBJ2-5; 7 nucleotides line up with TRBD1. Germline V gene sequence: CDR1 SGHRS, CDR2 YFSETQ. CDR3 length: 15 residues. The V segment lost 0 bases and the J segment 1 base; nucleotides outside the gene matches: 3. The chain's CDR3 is CASSLAQGPQETQYF. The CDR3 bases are TGCGCCAGCAGCTTGGCACAGGGGCCCCAAGAGACCCAGTACTTC.

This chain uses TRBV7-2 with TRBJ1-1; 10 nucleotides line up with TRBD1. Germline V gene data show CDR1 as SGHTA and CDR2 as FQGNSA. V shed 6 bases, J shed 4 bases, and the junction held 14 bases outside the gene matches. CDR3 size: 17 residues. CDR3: CASRQGQGVTFSTEAFF. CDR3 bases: TGTGCCAGCAGACAAGGACAGGGGGTCACTTTTAGCACTGAAGCTTTCTTT.